This T cell receptor (beta chain) was identified in a study of type 1 regulatory T cells. At the level of the study: T-allo10 is an in vitro-generated, Tr1-enriched CD4 T cell product specific for alloantigen. Study results and limitations: Tr1 cells had a more restricted TCR repertoire than non-Tr1 cells.

TCRdb reprocessed the reads via MiXCR and lists one record per CDR3 protein. Of 6,000 to 7,500 distinct CDR3 sequences in the sample, 33% were seen once. The CDR3 runs to 16 residues. After removal of 6 bases from V and 0 bases from J, the junction contained 5 bases not matched to a gene. Germline V lookup: CDR1 SNHLY, CDR2 FYNNEI. A remark on this clonotype: Its antigen is not identified.

The sample was cultured type 1 regulatory T (Tr1) cells, either the whole culture or a sorted fraction (not recorded which). This chain links TRBV2 with TRBJ2-5, with TRBD2 matching over 12 bases. This TCR came from a human donor in good health. CDR3 region: CASSAGLAGYQETQYF. The CDR3 region has the DNA TGTGCCAGCAGCGCTGGACTAGCGGGATACCAAGAGACCCAGTACTTC. Supplemented by reference TRBV2 and TRBJ2-5, the full variable domain reads EPEVTQTPSHQVTQMGQEVILRCVPISNHLYFYWYRQILGQKVEFLVSFYNNEISEKSEIFDDQFSVERPDGSNFTLKIRSTKLEDSAMYFCASSAGLAGYQETQYFGPGTRLLVL.